Listed below are T cell receptor beta chains from one sample, sequenced in a study of regulatory T cells in long-lasting Graves disease. TCRdb fed the multiplex PCR reads into MiXCR, producing one record per CDR3 protein. The data contain 350,000 to 500,000 distinct CDR3 sequences, roughly 17% of them singletons. The sample was also reused in another study, on T cells in Graves' hyperthyroidism and ophthalmopathy.

The material sequenced was peripheral blood mononuclear cells (PBMCs), taken at new diagnosis, from a patient treated with antithyroid drugs. These receptor sequences come from a woman aged 25 to 39 with Graves disease. CDR3s include the opening cysteine and the closing phenylalanine or tryptophan. The D gene is left open where the match is weak. Only some rows state a clone size, as once, few, many or a class for expanded clones.

>TRBJ2-1|few|.|TRBV15
CATSPRGRYSNEQFF
TGTGCCACCAGTCCTCGGGGGCGGTATAGCAATGAGCAGTTCTTC
>TRBJ2-1|many|.|TRBV27
CAAGRDRNYNEQFF
TGTGCCGCAGGGAGGGACAGGAACTACAATGAGCAGTTCTTC
>TRBJ2-7|few|TRBD2|TRBV4-1
CASSQASGSGEQYF
TGCGCCAGCAGCCAAGCGAGCGGGAGTGGCGAGCAGTACTTC
>TRBJ2-5|many|.|TRBV28
CASSLVGDGETQYF
TGTGCCAGCAGTTTGGTAGGGGATGGGGAGACCCAGTACTTC
>TRBJ2-5|many|.|TRBV7-2
CASSSRRSETQYF
TGTGCCAGCAGCTCCCGTAGGTCGGAGACCCAGTACTTC
>TRBJ1-2|many|TRBD1|TRBV2
CASRDPRTGANYGYTF
TGTGCCAGCAGGGACCCCCGGACAGGGGCTAACTATGGCTACACCTTC
>TRBJ2-7|many|TRBD1|TRBV7-2
CASSLKGATYEQYF
TGTGCCAGCAGCTTAAAGGGGGCTACCTACGAGCAGTACTTC
>TRBJ1-2|many|.|TRBV30
CAGDGQGLGDYGYTF
TGTGCCGGAGATGGGCAGGGGCTTGGTGACTATGGCTACACCTTC
>TRBJ2-1|.|TRBD2|TRBV27
CASSLSGSVFFEQFF
TGTGCCAGCAGCCTCAGCGGGAGTGTGTTTTTTGAGCAGTTCTTC
>TRBJ2-7|.|TRBD1|TRBV6-1
CASSEGLIPGQGALRGSYEQYF
TGTGCCAGCAGTGAAGGTTTAATTCCGGGACAGGGGGCTTTAAGGGGCTCCTACGAGCAGTACTTC
>TRBJ2-1|many|.|TRBV24-1
CATSDFSTSGSNEQFF
TGTGCCACCAGTGATTTCTCGACATCGGGGAGCAATGAGCAGTTCTTC
>TRBJ1-5|many|.|TRBV6-5
CASRYRAGYSNQPQHF
TGTGCCAGCAGGTACAGGGCCGGGTACAGCAATCAGCCCCAGCATTTT
>TRBJ1-1|many|.|TRBV2
CASKFLDRNTEAFF
TGTGCCAGCAAGTTTTTGGACAGGAACACTGAAGCTTTCTTT
>TRBJ2-1|many|.|TRBV27
CATPLDEQFF
TGTGCCACCCCCTTAGATGAGCAGTTCTTC
>TRBJ2-7|many|TRBD2|TRBV7-2
CASSLVLAVSYEQYF
TGTGCCAGCAGCTTAGTACTAGCGGTGTCCTACGAGCAGTACTTC
>TRBJ2-3|few|TRBD1|TRBV4-3
CASSQHLGTGSTDTQYF
TGCGCCAGCAGCCAACACCTAGGGACAGGAAGCACAGATACGCAGTATTTT
>TRBJ1-5|few|TRBD1|TRBV28
CASRPPRQGDNQPQHF
TGTGCCAGCAGACCCCCGCGACAGGGGGACAATCAGCCCCAGCATTTT
>TRBJ2-1|many|TRBD1|TRBV18
CASSPPVAGGNEQFF
TGTGCCAGCTCACCACCGGTGGCAGGGGGAAATGAGCAGTTCTTC
>TRBJ1-1|many|.|TRBV7-9
CASSFGTTEAFF
TGTGCCAGCAGCTTTGGAACCACTGAAGCTTTCTTT
>TRBJ2-1|many|.|TRBV20-1
CSAAPFRARPDNEQFF
TGCAGTGCTGCACCTTTCCGGGCCCGCCCTGACAATGAGCAGTTCTTC
>TRBJ1-1|.|.|TRBV4-3
CASSQVSASHMNTEAFF
TGCGCCAGCAGCCAAGTATCAGCGTCTCACATGAACACTGAAGCTTTCTTT
>TRBJ2-7|many|TRBD2|TRBV28
CASSLPAGNEQYF
TGTGCCAGCAGTTTACCAGCGGGAAACGAGCAGTACTTC
>TRBJ2-3|many|.|TRBV7-9
CASSLVRGFQDTQYF
TGTGCCAGCAGCTTAGTACGAGGATTTCAAGATACGCAGTATTTT
>TRBJ1-1|.|TRBD1|TRBV27
CASSQDRVKAFF
TGTGCCAGCAGTCAGGACAGGGTTAAAGCTTTCTTT
>TRBJ2-5|many|TRBD1|TRBV24-1
CATRRQGEETQYF
TGTGCCACCCGACGACAGGGGGAAGAGACCCAGTACTTC
>TRBJ2-1|.|TRBD2|TRBV10-3
CAISIPLAGGEEQFF
TGTGCCATCAGTATCCCCCTGGCGGGAGGGGAGGAGCAGTTCTTC
>TRBJ2-1|many|TRBD2|TRBV29-1
CSVTSLAGGPVEYNEQFF
TGCAGCGTGACCTCACTAGCGGGAGGGCCCGTAGAGTACAATGAGCAGTTCTTC
>TRBJ2-2|many|.|TRBV5-1
CASSLEGPLEGGELFF
TGCGCCAGCAGCTTGGAGGGGCCACTCGAGGGAGGGGAGCTGTTTTTT
>TRBJ2-3|few|TRBD2|TRBV15
CATSPSRGLDPTDTQYF
TGTGCCACCAGCCCCTCTCGGGGACTAGATCCCACAGATACGCAGTATTTT
>TRBJ2-2|.|TRBD2|TRBV28
CASSLGAGVGTGELFF
TGTGCCAGCAGTTTAGGAGCGGGAGTTGGGACCGGGGAGCTGTTTTTT
>TRBJ2-3|few|.|TRBV11-2
CASSSLVYADTQYF
TGTGCCAGCAGCTCTTTAGTATACGCAGATACGCAGTATTTT
>TRBJ1-1|few|.|TRBV20-1
CSARQTEAFF
TGCAGTGCTAGACAAACTGAAGCTTTCTTT
>TRBJ2-5|.|.|TRBV4-3
CASSQEPRGETQYF
TGCGCCAGCAGCCAAGAACCCAGGGGAGAGACCCAGTACTTC
>TRBJ2-1|many|TRBD2|TRBV28
CASRKLGTSGWVYNEQFF
TGTGCCAGCAGGAAATTAGGGACTAGCGGGTGGGTATACAATGAGCAGTTCTTC
>TRBJ2-5|many|TRBD2|TRBV29-1
CSVETSGQETQYF
TGCAGCGTTGAGACTAGCGGACAAGAGACCCAGTACTTC
>TRBJ2-7|many|TRBD2|TRBV28
CASSGLAGIYEQYF
TGTGCCAGCAGTGGACTAGCGGGAATTTACGAGCAGTACTTC
>TRBJ2-3|.|.|TRBV6-5
CASSYSNQRTSTDTQYF
TGTGCCAGCAGTTACTCGAACCAGCGGACTAGCACAGATACGCAGTATTTT
>TRBJ2-2|few|TRBD1|TRBV6-2/TRBV6-3
CASTARLGQGPTGELFF
TGTGCCAGCACCGCTAGGTTGGGACAGGGCCCCACCGGGGAGCTGTTTTTT
>TRBJ1-1|many|.|TRBV7-6
CASSLAGPPSEAFF
TGTGCCAGCAGCTTAGCAGGTCCTCCGTCAGAAGCTTTCTTT
>TRBJ2-3|few|.|TRBV20-1
CSASGRAGGPSTDTQYF
TGCAGTGCTAGCGGCCGAGCCGGAGGCCCCAGCACAGATACGCAGTATTTT
>TRBJ2-1|.|.|TRBV4-3
CASSQEWGLGSYNEQFF
TGCGCCAGCAGCCAAGAATGGGGGCTTGGGTCCTACAATGAGCAGTTCTTC
>TRBJ2-7|many|TRBD2|TRBV30
CARSSGRSYEQYF
TGTGCCAGATCTAGCGGGAGGTCCTACGAGCAGTACTTC
>TRBJ1-1|.|TRBD1|TRBV2
CASSEVSGTGGAYTEAFF
TGTGCCAGCAGTGAAGTGTCCGGGACAGGGGGTGCGTACACTGAAGCTTTCTTT
>TRBJ2-7|many|.|TRBV7-2
CASSLTRDTLVEQYF
TGTGCCAGCAGCTTAACGCGGGACACCCTCGTCGAGCAGTACTTC
>TRBJ2-1|many|.|TRBV2
CASHYAGTYNEQFF
TGTGCCAGCCACTATGCTGGAACCTACAATGAGCAGTTCTTC
>TRBJ1-2|many|.|TRBV10-3
CAISESGKLTNYGYTF
TGTGCCATCAGTGAGTCGGGAAAGCTCACTAACTATGGCTACACCTTC
>TRBJ1-1|many|.|TRBV6-1
CASIGYGTPNTEAFF
TGTGCCAGCATAGGGTACGGGACCCCGAACACTGAAGCTTTCTTT
>TRBJ2-3|many|.|TRBV7-2
CASSTPNTDTQYF
TGTGCCAGCAGCACGCCTAACACAGATACGCAGTATTTT
>TRBJ1-5|many|.|TRBV2
CASSGPDSRLPQHF
TGTGCCAGCAGTGGTCCGGACAGCAGGTTGCCCCAGCATTTT
>TRBJ2-4|many|TRBD1|TRBV28
CASSPPGQKNIQYF
TGTGCCAGCAGCCCCCCGGGACAGAAAAACATTCAGTACTTC
>TRBJ1-1|many|.|TRBV7-9
CASSRLGGAQEAFF
TGTGCCAGCAGCCGACTAGGGGGAGCGCAAGAAGCTTTCTTT
>TRBJ2-2|few|.|TRBV3-1
CASSQDGGATGELFF
TGTGCCAGCAGCCAAGATGGGGGAGCCACCGGGGAGCTGTTTTTT